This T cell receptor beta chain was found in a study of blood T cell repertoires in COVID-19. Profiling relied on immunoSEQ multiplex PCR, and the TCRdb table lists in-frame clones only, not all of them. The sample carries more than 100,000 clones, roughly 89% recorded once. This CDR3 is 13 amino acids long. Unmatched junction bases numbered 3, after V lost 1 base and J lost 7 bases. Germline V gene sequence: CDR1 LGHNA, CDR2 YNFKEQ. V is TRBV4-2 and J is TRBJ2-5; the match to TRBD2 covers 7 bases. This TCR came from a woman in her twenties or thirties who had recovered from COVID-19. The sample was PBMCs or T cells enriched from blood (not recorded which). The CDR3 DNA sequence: TGTGCCAGCAGCCAAGTTACGGGAGGGACCCAGTACTTC. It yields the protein CASSQVTGGTQYF.